This passage covers 15 T cell receptor beta chains from one sample sequenced in a study of beta chain features in type 1 diabetes. As every portion of the isolated RNA was reverse transcribed, the sequencing read expressed TCRB transcripts. Profiling relied on immunoSEQ multiplex PCR, and the TCRdb table lists in-frame clones only, not all of them. The sample holds under 950,000 clones, 17% seen once. Sequencing was done on a sample of naive CD4+ T cells from blood. These receptor sequences come from a woman aged 18 to 35 in good health.

This clone appeared a few times. The genes are TRBV13 and TRBJ2-7; D call uncertain. Germline V CDR1 and CDR2: PRHDT, FYEKMQ (reference sequence). The CDR3 extends over 12 amino acids. Deletions cut 2 bases from V and 3 bases from J, with 5 bases between. In nucleotides, the CDR3 is TGTGCCAGCAGCTTAACGGACTACGAGCAGTACTTC. This gives the protein CASSLTDYEQYF.

About this clone: This CDR3 is also generated by other DNA sequences in the sample. The chain recombines TRBV5-4 with TRBJ2-7; 13 positions agree with TRBD2. The CDR3 runs 15 residues. The ends lost 5 bases at V and 3 bases at J; junction bases unmatched: 5. The germline gives CDR1 SGHNT, CDR2 YYREEE (reference sequence). The CDR3 region is CASSPGLAGNYEQYF. In nucleotides, the CDR3 is TGTGCCAGCAGTCCGGGACTAGCGGGAAACTACGAGCAGTACTTC.

V and J are TRBV9 and TRBJ1-1; D is uncertain. Trimming took off 4 bases at V and 12 bases at J, with 22 bases between the two ends. CDR1 is SGDLS and CDR2 is YYNGEE in the germline V gene. This CDR3 is built from 14 residues. This CDR3 reads CASSPSESPSGTFF. The CDR3 coding sequence is TGTGCCAGCAGCCCGTCCGAGTCTCCGTCCGGTACTTTCTTT.

The V and J genes are TRBV7-3 and TRBJ2-1; perhaps TRBD2 as D (5 bases). From germline, CDR1 is SGHTA and CDR2 FQGTGA. The CDR3 is 14 residues long. V lost 5 bases and J 6 bases, leaving 14 bases between the germline ends. DNA for the CDR3: TGTGCCAGCAGCCTCCAACCGGGGATCAATGAGCAGTTCTTC. The encoded protein is CASSLQPGINEQFF. Full variable domain (missing parts from reference TRBV7-3 and TRBJ2-1): GAGVSQTPSNKVTEKGKYVELRCDPISGHTALYWYRQSLGQGPEFLIYFQGTGAADDSGLPNDRFFAVRPEGSVSTLKIQRTERGDSAVYLCASSLQPGINEQFFGPGTRLTVL.

This clone showed up just a few times. The chain joins TRBV6-6 to TRBJ2-7; either TRBD1 or TRBD2 may supply D (6 bases each). The CDR3 covers 13 residues. Germline lookup yields CDR1 MNHNY and CDR2 SVGAGI (reference sequence). The V end lost 6 bases, the J end lost 2 bases, and 11 bases lay between the germline ends. The CDR3 region is CASRVGGTYEQYF. The CDR3 bases are TGTGCCAGCAGGGTGGGGGGCACCTACGAGCAGTACTTC.

The CDR3 protein is CAISESGRGSNQPQHF. In nucleotides, the CDR3 is TGTGCCATCAGTGAGTCTGGCAGGGGGAGTAATCAGCCCCAGCATTTT. The chain recombines TRBV10-3 with TRBJ1-5; TRBD1 matches 7 bases. The V gene end was trimmed by 0 bases and the J gene end by 4 bases; junction bases not matched to a gene: 6. Germline assignment: CDR1 ENHRY and CDR2 SYGVKD. CDR3 length: 16 residues.

This clone came up a few times. The chain carries TRBV11-2 and TRBJ1-4; 9 bases fit TRBD1. V lost 2 bases and J lost 6; bases outside the gene matches: 10. The CDR3 is 17 residues long. CDR1 and CDR2 from the germline V gene are SGHAT and FQNNGV. CDR3 in amino acids: CASSLSLPRTGDEKLFF. The CDR3 coding sequence is TGTGCCAGCAGCTTAAGTCTACCCCGGACAGGGGATGAAAAACTGTTTTTT. The full variable domain, completed using reference TRBV11-2 and TRBJ1-4, is EAGVAQSPRYKIIEKRQSVAFWCNPISGHATLYWYQQILGQGPKLLIQFQNNGVVDDSQLPKDRFSAERLKGVDSTLKIQPAKLEDSAVYLCASSLSLPRTGDEKLFFGSGTQLSVL.

This clone has only a few counts. V gene TRBV7-3 combines with J gene TRBJ2-3; the D is unclear. Per germline, CDR1 SGHTA and CDR2 FQGTGA. V was clipped by 0 bases and J by 2 bases, with 9 bases between them. This CDR3 region has 15 residues. CDR3 DNA sequence: TGTGCCAGCAGCTTAACGTCAACAGACACAGATACGCAGTATTTT. Translated: CASSLTSTDTDTQYF.

The V and J genes are TRBV19 and TRBJ2-4, with TRBD1 as a possible D gene (6 bases). V was cut by 10 bases and J by 11 bases, with 21 bases left in between. The CDR3 runs to 13 residues. The germline gives CDR1 LNHDA, CDR2 SQIVND (reference sequence). This CDR3 is CATAKNTGFVQYF. The CDR3 DNA reads as TGTGCCACCGCAAAAAATACAGGGTTTGTTCAGTACTTC.

This chain uses TRBV4-2 with TRBJ2-1; D is possibly TRBD2 (5 bases). V lost 0 bases to trimming and J lost 10 bases, with 7 bases between them. CDR1 is LGHNA and CDR2 is YNFKEQ in the germline V gene. The CDR3 runs 12 residues. CDR3 loop: CASSQERAEQFF. The DNA for the CDR3 is TGTGCCAGCAGCCAAGAGCGGGCAGAGCAGTTCTTC.

CDR3 protein: CASTRGYPSSYEQYF. The CDR3 nucleotides are TGTGCCAGCACCCGGGGCTACCCCAGCTCCTACGAGCAGTACTTC. The V gene is TRBV7-2, the J gene TRBJ2-7, with D perhaps given as TRBD1 or TRBD2 (5 bases each). V was clipped by 7 bases and J by 0 bases, with 16 bases between them. The CDR3 totals 15 residues. The germline V gene has CDR1 SGHTA and CDR2 FQGNSA.

This clone was counted only a few times. This chain joins TRBV7-2 and TRBJ2-1, with D perhaps given as TRBD1 or TRBD2 (5 bases each). The germline V gene encodes CDR1 SGHTA and CDR2 FQGNSA. Trimming left V 6 bases short and J 0 bases short, with 15 bases between. This CDR3 spans 16 amino acids. The CDR3 sequence is CASSPSGGTSYNEQFF. As DNA, the CDR3 is TGTGCCAGCAGTCCCAGTGGGGGTACCTCCTACAATGAGCAGTTCTTC.

This clone has only a few counts. The chain carries TRBV19 and TRBJ2-1; the match to TRBD2 covers 8 bases. In germline, CDR1 is LNHDA, CDR2 SQIVND (reference sequence). The J segment lost 4 bases and the V segment lost 3 bases, leaving 5 bases of the junction unmatched. The CDR3 loop spans 15 amino acids. The CDR3 DNA follows: TGTGCCAGTAGTATCCTAGCGGGCATTTACAATGAGCAGTTCTTC. Its translation: CASSILAGIYNEQFF.

The chain has TRBV14 and TRBJ2-1; 9 bases align to TRBD2. The CDR3 covers 15 residues. Per germline, CDR1 SGHDN and CDR2 FVKESK. After removal of 3 bases from V and 6 bases from J, the junction contained 6 bases not matched to a gene. The CDR3 DNA is TGTGCCAGCAGCCAGGATAGCGGGAGAACCAATGAGCAGTTCTTC. Amino acid sequence: CASSQDSGRTNEQFF. Variable domain in full (rest from reference TRBV14 and TRBJ2-1): EAGVTQFPSHSVIEKGQTVTLRCDPISGHDNLYWYRRVMGKEIKFLLHFVKESKQDESGMPNNRFLAERTGGTYSTLKVQPAELEDSGVYFCASSQDSGRTNEQFFGPGTRLTVL.

This sequence joins TRBV11-2 and TRBJ2-5, with 9 bases that match TRBD2. The ends lost 1 base at V and 1 base at J; junction bases unmatched: 4. This CDR3 is built from 16 residues. CDR1 is SGHAT, CDR2 FQNNGV, per germline. The chain's CDR3 is CASSLALAGTQETQYF. CDR3 DNA: TGTGCCAGCAGCTTAGCCCTAGCGGGGACCCAAGAGACCCAGTACTTC.